One and the same sample provided the 26 T cell receptor beta chains below, sequenced in a study of shared clonotypes between healthy human individuals. The repertoire was sequenced with immunoSEQ multiplex PCR; TCRdb's copy has only in-frame clones and lacks some. The table has roughly 720,000 clones, less than 95% seen once. The material sequenced was memory CD8+ T cells from PBMCs. Subset: CD45RO+ cells pooled with CCR7-negative TemRA cells. The source of these receptors is a man between 18 and 35 years old in good health. Some clones in this sample may be carry-over from other donors' samples.

J is TRBJ2-5 and V is TRBV19, with 14 bases identical to TRBD2. CDR1 is LNHDA and CDR2 is SQIVND in the germline V gene (reference sequence). The CDR3 runs to 17 residues. Trimming at V came to 6 bases and at J to 2 bases, leaving 8 bases not matched to a gene. The CDR3, as DNA: TGTGCCAGTAGAGGGACTAGCGGGAGCGGGGCGCAAGAGACCCAGTACTTC. Protein product: CASRGTSGSGAQETQYF.

Concerning this clone: The sample contains more than one DNA sequence encoding this CDR3. The rearrangement links TRBV2 to TRBJ1-1; D is unresolved. The CDR3 contains 13 residues. From germline, CDR1 is SNHLY and CDR2 FYNNEI. Trimming shortened V by 2 bases and J by 1 base, and 5 bases separated the two germline ends. The chain's CDR3 is CASSERRNTEAFF. Written as DNA, the CDR3 is TGTGCCAGCAGTGAACGCCGGAACACTGAAGCTTTCTTT.

The chain joins TRBV9 to TRBJ2-7; D might be TRBD1 (6 bases). Trimming took 4 bases from V and 5 from J, leaving 16 bases between them. Germline CDR1 reads SGDLS; CDR2 reads YYNGEE. The CDR3 is made up of 14 amino acids. DNA of the CDR3: TGTGCCAGCAGCCTTAAGGGGGTTTGGGACGAGCAGTACTTC. Translating gives CASSLKGVWDEQYF.

The chain carries TRBV19 and TRBJ2-7; the match to TRBD2 covers 9 bases. The CDR3 covers 15 residues. Trimming cost V 6 bases and J 1 base; bases outside gene matches: 7. The germline V gene encodes CDR1 LNHDA and CDR2 SQIVND (reference sequence). CDR3 sequence (DNA): TGTGCCAGTAGCGCTAATAGCGGGAGTTCCTACGAGCAGTACTTC. This encodes CASSANSGSSYEQYF.

V gene TRBV7-9 combines with J gene TRBJ2-7, with no clear D. There are 12 residues in the CDR3. V lost 4 bases and J lost 6, with 10 bases in between. Germline V gives CDR1 SEHNR, CDR2 FQNEAQ (reference sequence). This chain's CDR3 is CASSSLESEQYF. CDR3 DNA sequence: TGTGCCAGCAGCTCCCTCGAGAGCGAGCAGTACTTC.

This clone was detected a few times. This sample includes further DNA sequences coding for the same CDR3. The J gene is TRBJ1-5, the V gene TRBV27; no clear D gene. This CDR3 is built from 12 residues. CDR1 and CDR2 (germline): MNHEY, SMNVEV (reference sequence). V lost 3 bases to trimming and J lost 3 bases, with 3 bases between them. The CDR3 here is CASSFLNQPQHF. In DNA, the CDR3 is TGTGCCAGCAGTTTCCTCAATCAGCCCCAGCATTTT.

The chain carries TRBV5-4 and TRBJ1-6, with D unclear. The germline V and J ends were trimmed by 4 bases and 10 bases, with 18 bases remaining between them. Per germline, CDR1 SGHNT and CDR2 YYREEE (reference sequence). The CDR3 is 15 residues long. CDR3 DNA sequence: TGTGCCAGCAGCCCTCGGGAGGGTGAGGGATCACCCCTCCACTTT. As protein: CASSPREGEGSPLHF.

The chain recombines TRBV7-8 with TRBJ1-3; D possibly corresponds to TRBD1 (5 bases). Germline loops: CDR1 SGHVS, CDR2 FQNEAQ. There are 15 residues in the CDR3. Trimming stripped 3 bases from V and 4 bases from J, with 13 bases between. The CDR3 region is CASSFFQGSGNTIYF. Written as DNA, the CDR3 is TGTGCCAGCAGCTTTTTCCAGGGATCCGGAAACACCATATATTTT.

In this sample, this clone turned up a few times. Other DNA sequences in this sample translate to the same CDR3. The chain carries TRBV7-3 and TRBJ1-1, with D perhaps matching TRBD1 (5 bases). V lost 5 bases to trimming and J lost 7 bases, with 11 bases between them. Germline assignment: CDR1 SGHTA and CDR2 FQGTGA. The CDR3 sequence is 12 residues long. CDR3 sequence reads: CASSPGTVEAFF. In nucleotides, the CDR3 is TGTGCCAGCAGCCCAGGGACGGTTGAAGCTTTCTTT.

The CDR3 coding sequence is TGTGCCAGCAGAGTGACTAGCGGGGGTTCTGACGAGCAGTACTTC. Encoded protein: CASRVTSGGSDEQYF. The chain employs TRBV7-6 and TRBJ2-7, with TRBD2 identical over 12 bases. The CDR3 is 15 residues long. CDR1 is SGHVS, CDR2 FNYEAQ, per germline. Trimming took 6 bases from V and 5 from J; bases not matched to a gene: 8.

The genes are TRBV29-1 and TRBJ1-2; D might be TRBD1 (5 bases). There are 16 residues in the CDR3. Trimming pared 0 bases from V and 1 base from J, leaving 15 bases between. CDR1 is SQVTM, CDR2 ANQGSEA, per germline. The CDR3 DNA reads TGCAGCGTTGAAGATATTTTGGACACCTTTAACTATGGCTACACCTTC. Translated, it gives CSVEDILDTFNYGYTF.

The CDR3 sequence: CASSRSIGRVGAYEQYF. In DNA form, the CDR3 reads TGTGCCAGCAGCCGGAGCATTGGGCGGGTAGGGGCCTACGAGCAGTACTTC. The chain uses TRBV5-6 and TRBJ2-7; D possibly uses TRBD1 or TRBD2 (5 bases each). The V and J ends lost 4 bases and 2 bases respectively, with 22 bases between them. The CDR3 length is 17 residues. CDR1 SGHDT and CDR2 YYEEEE come from the germline V gene.

The chain uses TRBV27 and TRBJ2-7; 7 bases align to TRBD2. J lost 3 bases, V lost 5 bases, and 25 bases had no gene match. This CDR3 region has 20 residues. Germline V CDR1 and CDR2: MNHEY, SMNVEV (reference sequence). CDR3 protein: CASSPNPGIAGVPVLYEQYF. CDR3 DNA: TGTGCCAGCAGTCCCAACCCTGGGATAGCGGGCGTCCCAGTGCTCTACGAGCAGTACTTC.

J is TRBJ1-2 and V is TRBV7-9; D uncertain. This CDR3 contains 16 residues. Trimming removed 2 bases from V and 4 bases from J, with 17 bases in between. Germline loops: CDR1 SEHNR, CDR2 FQNEAQ (reference sequence). The CDR3 protein is CASSLSLLEGTYGYTF. The CDR3 DNA follows: TGTGCCAGCAGCTTAAGTCTTCTGGAGGGAACCTATGGCTACACCTTC.

The rearrangement joins TRBV11-2 to TRBJ1-2; D is unclear. The CDR3 is made up of 14 amino acids. Germline CDR1 SGHAT, CDR2 FQNNGV. The ends were cut back, 2 bases at V and 8 bases at J, with 15 bases in the middle. This CDR3 reads CASSLNHAQRGYTF. The CDR3 coding sequence is TGTGCCAGCAGCTTAAATCATGCCCAGCGGGGCTACACCTTC.

The gene calls are TRBV27 and TRBJ2-7; possible D gene TRBD1, 5 bases. The germline gives CDR1 MNHEY, CDR2 SMNVEV (reference sequence). This CDR3 has 16 residues. V gave up 4 bases and J gave up 3 bases, with 19 bases separating them. CDR3 DNA sequence: TGTGCCAGCAGTTCCGTAGACAGTCTCACGATCTACGAGCAGTACTTC. It codes for CASSSVDSLTIYEQYF.

This clone has more than one count but fewer than ten. The chain has TRBV5-6 and TRBJ2-1; the match to TRBD2 covers 9 bases. Germline V gene data show CDR1 as SGHDT and CDR2 as YYEEEE. The CDR3 runs to 15 residues. J gave up 3 bases and V 4 bases, and 5 bases lay outside the gene matches. CDR3: CASSRLAGSYNEQFF. As DNA, the CDR3 is TGTGCCAGCAGCCGCCTAGCGGGAAGCTACAATGAGCAGTTCTTC.

The chain carries TRBV7-9 and TRBJ1-3; a possible D gene is TRBD1 (5 bases). Germline V gene data show CDR1 as SEHNR and CDR2 as FQNEAQ (reference sequence). Trimming left V 2 bases short and J 0 bases short, with 20 bases between. The CDR3 is 19 amino acids. CDR3 coding DNA: TGTGCCAGCAGCTTACGGCGCCAGGGAAAGGGAGACTCTGGAAACACCATATATTTT. Residues: CASSLRRQGKGDSGNTIYF.

This sequence joins TRBV7-9 and TRBJ1-2, with unresolved D. The V gene lost 5 bases and the J gene lost 1 base, with 20 bases spanning the gap. The length of the CDR3 is 17 residues. Germline-derived CDR1 and CDR2 are SEHNR and FQNEAQ (reference sequence). CDR3 sequence: CASSRSVPQMDNYGYTF. The CDR3 DNA reads as TGTGCCAGCAGCCGGTCGGTCCCCCAGATGGATAACTATGGCTACACCTTC.

This clone occurred many times. The gene calls are TRBV7-2 and TRBJ1-1; TRBD1 might be the D (6 bases). V was clipped by 5 bases and J by 4 bases, with 14 bases between them. The germline CDR1 and CDR2 sequences are SGHTA and FQGNSA. The CDR3 covers 14 residues. DNA of the CDR3: TGTGCCAGCAGCATAGGGGGACCGGGCACTGAAGCTTTCTTT. It encodes CASSIGGPGTEAFF.

The V call is TRBV2, the J call TRBJ1-4, with D unclear. The germline CDR1 and CDR2 sequences are SNHLY and FYNNEI. The length of the CDR3 is 15 residues. The V gene lost 7 bases and the J gene lost 7 bases, with 19 bases spanning the gap. The CDR3 bases are TGTGCCAGCACAAAAGGGTACGGATCTAGTGAAAAACTGTTTTTT. Its translation is CASTKGYGSSEKLFF.

The V call is TRBV14, the J call TRBJ1-2; D remains ambiguous. This CDR3 is built from 15 residues. The V end was cut by 4 bases, the J end by 0 bases, with 12 bases between. Germline values: CDR1 SGHDN, CDR2 FVKESK. CDR3 in amino acids: CASSPGLYSNYGYTF. The CDR3 region has the DNA TGTGCCAGCAGCCCGGGGTTATATTCTAACTATGGCTACACCTTC.

The chain is built from TRBV28 and TRBJ2-5, with D possibly matching TRBD1 (6 bases). This CDR3 region has 15 residues. Germline V CDR1 and CDR2: MDHEN, SYDVKM. Trimming stripped 5 bases from V and 5 bases from J, with 18 bases between. The CDR3, as DNA: TGTGCCAGCAGTCCGAGGACAGACAAACAGGAGACCCAGTACTTC. Its protein is CASSPRTDKQETQYF.

The V and J genes are TRBV7-9 and TRBJ2-3, with TRBD1 matching 10 bases. The germline V gene encodes CDR1 SEHNR and CDR2 FQNEAQ (reference sequence). J was trimmed by 6 bases and V by 8 bases; bases with no gene match: 14. CDR3 length equals 16 residues. DNA for the CDR3: TGTGCCAGCCGACAGGGGGCCCTTCGGTTGAAGGATACGCAGTATTTT. As protein: CASRQGALRLKDTQYF.

This clone appeared once. CDR3 bases: TGTGCCAGCAGCCCAAGGGACAGGGTGGACACTGAAGCTTTCTTT. It specifies CASSPRDRVDTEAFF. V and J are TRBV7-9 and TRBJ1-1, with 9 bases lining up with TRBD1. This CDR3 contains 15 residues. Germline V gene sequence: CDR1 SEHNR, CDR2 FQNEAQ (reference sequence). Unmatched junction bases numbered 7, after V lost 5 bases and J lost 3 bases.

This chain links TRBV4-1 with TRBJ2-7; weak D call: TRBD2 (6 bases). The length of the CDR3 is 15 residues. Germline V gives CDR1 MGHRA, CDR2 YSYEKL. Trimming shortened V by 4 bases and J by 3 bases, and 16 bases separated the two germline ends. The CDR3 DNA reads TGCGCCAGCAGCCCGACGGGAGAGAACATCTACGAGCAGTACTTC. It translates to CASSPTGENIYEQYF.